This entry is about one TCR beta chain. Its antigen is not identified. Germline is not matched at one junction end, which may reflect a read error. These data belong to a study of cytomegalovirus exposure and HLA in healthy donors. Findings of the study overall: When analyzed later, a missense DCLRE1C variant was found to be linked to TCR beta V- and J-gene trimming. Whilst most TCR sequences proved rare, a subset of public TCRs occurred across many donors.

It was with 60 Vbeta and 13 Jbeta primers that the PCR ran. Assay: immunoSEQ multiplex PCR; the TCRdb copy retains only in-frame clones and omits some. The sample holds 70,000 or so clones. The CDR3 spans 9 residues. In germline, CDR1 is DFQATT, CDR2 SNEGSKA (reference sequence). This chain connects TRBV20-1 to TRBJ1-2; perhaps TRBD1 as D (5 bases). The sequence was obtained from a man aged 35-49 years in good health and CMV-seronegative. Material for sequencing was PBMCs. In DNA, the CDR3 is TGCAGTGCTACCCAGGGCTCCACCTTC. Translating gives CSATQGSTF.